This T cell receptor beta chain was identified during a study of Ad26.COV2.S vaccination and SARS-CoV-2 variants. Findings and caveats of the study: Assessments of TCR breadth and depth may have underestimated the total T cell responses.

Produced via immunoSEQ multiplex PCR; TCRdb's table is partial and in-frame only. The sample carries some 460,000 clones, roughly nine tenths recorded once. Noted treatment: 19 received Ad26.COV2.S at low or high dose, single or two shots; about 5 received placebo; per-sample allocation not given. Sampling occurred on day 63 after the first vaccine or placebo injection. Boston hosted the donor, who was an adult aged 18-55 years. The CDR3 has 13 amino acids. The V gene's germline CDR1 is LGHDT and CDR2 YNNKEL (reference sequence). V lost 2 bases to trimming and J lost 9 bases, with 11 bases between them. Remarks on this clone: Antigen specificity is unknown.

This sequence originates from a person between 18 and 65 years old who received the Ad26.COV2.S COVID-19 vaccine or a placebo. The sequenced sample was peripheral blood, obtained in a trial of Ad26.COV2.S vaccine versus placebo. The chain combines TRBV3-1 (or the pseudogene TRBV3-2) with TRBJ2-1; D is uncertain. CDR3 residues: CASSQSAIGEQFF. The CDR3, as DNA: TGTGCCAGCAGCCAAAGCGCAATCGGTGAGCAGTTCTTC.